This entry concerns a single T cell receptor beta chain. The antigen is undetermined. This same CDR3 is encoded by further DNA sequences in the sample. Each subset's genomic DNA was shared equally among a number of immunoSEQ plates. Measured with immunoSEQ multiplex PCR; TCRdb has only the in-frame clones, and not every one. The data contain about 2.3 million clones, 85% to 95% of them singletons. This CDR3 contains 14 residues. V lost 3 bases, J lost 1 base, and 8 bases lay in between. Looked up from germline, CDR1 is KGHSH and CDR2 is LQKENI. This specimen comes from a study of shared clonotypes between healthy human individuals. Study overall: Per-donor plates numbered three CD4 naive, three CD4 memory, two CD8 naive and one CD8 memory. Study results and caveats: Between a few donors, naive CD4 clonotypes were shared at a level of approximately 5%. Deeper or shallower sequencing was expected to change how clonotypes are shared among donors.

The J gene is TRBJ2-3, the V gene TRBV18; D remains unclear. This TCR came from a man between 18 and 29 years old in good health. Some clones in this sample may be carry-over from other donors' samples. Specimen: naive CD4+ T cells from PBMCs. The subset was: CD45RA+ positively selected. The CDR3: CASSPGSRTDTQYF. The DNA of the CDR3 is TGTGCCAGCTCACCGGGAAGCCGCACAGATACGCAGTATTTT.